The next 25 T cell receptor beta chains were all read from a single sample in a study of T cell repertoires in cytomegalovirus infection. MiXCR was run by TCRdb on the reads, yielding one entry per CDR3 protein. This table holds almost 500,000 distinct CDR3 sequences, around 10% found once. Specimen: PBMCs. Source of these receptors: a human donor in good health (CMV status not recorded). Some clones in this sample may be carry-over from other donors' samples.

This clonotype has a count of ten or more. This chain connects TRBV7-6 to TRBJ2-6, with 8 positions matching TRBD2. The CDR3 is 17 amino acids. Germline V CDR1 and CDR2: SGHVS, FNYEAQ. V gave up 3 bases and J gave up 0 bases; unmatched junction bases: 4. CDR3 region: CASSFSGSASGANVLTF. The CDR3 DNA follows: TGTGCCAGCAGCTTCAGCGGGAGCGCCTCTGGGGCCAACGTCCTGACTTTC.

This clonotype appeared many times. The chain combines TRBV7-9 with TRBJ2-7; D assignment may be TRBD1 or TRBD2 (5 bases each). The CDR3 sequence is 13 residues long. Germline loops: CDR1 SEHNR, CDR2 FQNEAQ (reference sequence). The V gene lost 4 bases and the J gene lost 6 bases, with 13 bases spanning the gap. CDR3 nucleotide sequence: TGTGCCAGCAGCTGGGACGGATTGGGCGAGCAGTACTTC. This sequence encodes CASSWDGLGEQYF.

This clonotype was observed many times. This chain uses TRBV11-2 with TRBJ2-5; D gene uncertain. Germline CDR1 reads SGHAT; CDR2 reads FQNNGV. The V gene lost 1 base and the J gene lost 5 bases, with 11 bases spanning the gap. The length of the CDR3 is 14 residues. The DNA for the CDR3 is TGTGCCAGCAGCTTAGGTCATCAAGGCGAGACCCAGTACTTC. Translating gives CASSLGHQGETQYF.

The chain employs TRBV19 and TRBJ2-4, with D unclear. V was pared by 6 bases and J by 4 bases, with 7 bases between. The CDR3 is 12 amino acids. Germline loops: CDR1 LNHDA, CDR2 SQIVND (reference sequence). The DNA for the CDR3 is TGTGCCAGTAGCTACATTAAAAACATTCAGTACTTC. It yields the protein CASSYIKNIQYF.

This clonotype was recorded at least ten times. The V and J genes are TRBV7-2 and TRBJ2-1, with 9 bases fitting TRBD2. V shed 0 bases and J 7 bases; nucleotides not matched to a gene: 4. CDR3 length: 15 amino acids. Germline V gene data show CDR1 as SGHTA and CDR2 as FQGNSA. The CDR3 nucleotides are TGTGCCAGCAGCTTAGCAGCGGGAGGAATAAATGAGCAGTTCTTC. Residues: CASSLAAGGINEQFF.

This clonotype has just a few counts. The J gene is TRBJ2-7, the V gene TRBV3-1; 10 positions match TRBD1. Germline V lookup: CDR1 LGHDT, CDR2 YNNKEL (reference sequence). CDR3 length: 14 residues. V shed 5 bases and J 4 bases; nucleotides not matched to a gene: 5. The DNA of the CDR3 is TGTGCCAGCAGCGTTGGGACAGGGGAATACGAGCAGTACTTC. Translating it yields CASSVGTGEYEQYF.

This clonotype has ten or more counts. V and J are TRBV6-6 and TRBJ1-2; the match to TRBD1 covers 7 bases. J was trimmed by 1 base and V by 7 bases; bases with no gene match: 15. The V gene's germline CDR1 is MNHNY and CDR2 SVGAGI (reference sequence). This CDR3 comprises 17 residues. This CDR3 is CASIKGGGTVRNYGYTF. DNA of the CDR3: TGTGCCAGCATCAAAGGGGGCGGCACAGTCCGTAACTATGGCTACACCTTC.

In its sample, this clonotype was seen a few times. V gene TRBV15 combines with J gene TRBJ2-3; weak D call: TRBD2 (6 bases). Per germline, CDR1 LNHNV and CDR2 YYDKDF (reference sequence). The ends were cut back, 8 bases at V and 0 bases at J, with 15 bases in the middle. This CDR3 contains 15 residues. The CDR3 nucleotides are TGTGCCACCTCGGTGGGGGGAACTAGCACAGATACGCAGTATTTT. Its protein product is CATSVGGTSTDTQYF.

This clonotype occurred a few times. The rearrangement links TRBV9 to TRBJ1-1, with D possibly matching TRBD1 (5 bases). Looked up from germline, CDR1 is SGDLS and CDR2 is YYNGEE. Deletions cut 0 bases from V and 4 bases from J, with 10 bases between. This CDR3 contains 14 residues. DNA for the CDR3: TGTGCCAGCAGCGTAGCGGGGGGAGGCACTGAAGCTTTCTTT. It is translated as CASSVAGGGTEAFF.

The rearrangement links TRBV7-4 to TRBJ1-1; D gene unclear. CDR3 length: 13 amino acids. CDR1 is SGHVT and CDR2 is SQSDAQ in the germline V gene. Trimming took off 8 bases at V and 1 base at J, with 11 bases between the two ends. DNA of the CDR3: TGTGCCAGCTTTTGGGGAACGAACACTGAAGCTTTCTTT. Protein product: CASFWGTNTEAFF.

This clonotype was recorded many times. CDR3 residues: CASSLGEYGYTF. DNA for the CDR3: TGTGCCAGCAGCTTAGGGGAATATGGCTACACCTTC. The chain combines TRBV7-2 with TRBJ1-2; unclear D gene. Germline V lookup: CDR1 SGHTA, CDR2 FQGNSA. V lost 1 base to trimming and J lost 5 bases, with 5 bases between them. The CDR3 has 12 amino acids.

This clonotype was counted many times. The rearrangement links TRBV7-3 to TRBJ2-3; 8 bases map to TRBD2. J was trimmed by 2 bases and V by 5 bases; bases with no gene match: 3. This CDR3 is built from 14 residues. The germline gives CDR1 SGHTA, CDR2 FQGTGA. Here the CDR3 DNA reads TGTGCCAGCAGCAGCGGGGGAACCACAGATACGCAGTATTTT. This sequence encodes CASSSGGTTDTQYF.

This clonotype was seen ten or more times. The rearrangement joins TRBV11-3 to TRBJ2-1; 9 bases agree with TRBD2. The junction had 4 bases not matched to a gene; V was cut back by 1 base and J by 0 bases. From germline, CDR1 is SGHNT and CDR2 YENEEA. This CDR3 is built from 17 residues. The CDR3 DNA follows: TGTGCCAGCAGCTTAGGAAGCGGGGGGAGCTCCTACAATGAGCAGTTCTTC. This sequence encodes CASSLGSGGSSYNEQFF.

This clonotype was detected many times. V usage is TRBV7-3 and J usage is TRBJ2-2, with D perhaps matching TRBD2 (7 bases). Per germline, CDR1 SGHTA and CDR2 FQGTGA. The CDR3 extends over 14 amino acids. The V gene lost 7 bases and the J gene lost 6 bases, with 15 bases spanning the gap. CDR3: CASKEGEGAGELFF. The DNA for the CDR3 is TGTGCCAGCAAAGAGGGGGAGGGAGCCGGGGAGCTGTTTTTT. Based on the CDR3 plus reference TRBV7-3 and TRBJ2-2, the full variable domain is GAGVSQTPSNKVTEKGKYVELRCDPISGHTALYWYRQSLGQGPEFLIYFQGTGAADDSGLPNDRFFAVRPEGSVSTLKIQRTERGDSAVYLCASKEGEGAGELFFGEGSRLTVL.

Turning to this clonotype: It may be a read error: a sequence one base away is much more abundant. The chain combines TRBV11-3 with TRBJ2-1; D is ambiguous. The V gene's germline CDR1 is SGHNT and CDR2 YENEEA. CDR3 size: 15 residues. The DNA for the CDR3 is TGTGCCGGCAGCTTATACTTGACCTCCTACAATGAGCAGTTCTTC. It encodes CAGSLYLTSYNEQFF.

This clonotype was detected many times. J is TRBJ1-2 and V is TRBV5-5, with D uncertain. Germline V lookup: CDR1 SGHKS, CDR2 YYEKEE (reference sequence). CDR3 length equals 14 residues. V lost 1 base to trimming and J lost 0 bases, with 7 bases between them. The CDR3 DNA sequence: TGTGCCAGCAGCTTGCTACTAGCTAACTATGGCTACACCTTC. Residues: CASSLLLANYGYTF. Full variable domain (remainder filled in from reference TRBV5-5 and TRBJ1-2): DAGVTQSPTHLIKTRGQQVTLRCSPISGHKSVSWYQQVLGQGPQFIFQYYEKEERGRGNFPDRFSARQFPNYSSELNVNALLLGDSALYLCASSLLLANYGYTFGSGTRLTVV.

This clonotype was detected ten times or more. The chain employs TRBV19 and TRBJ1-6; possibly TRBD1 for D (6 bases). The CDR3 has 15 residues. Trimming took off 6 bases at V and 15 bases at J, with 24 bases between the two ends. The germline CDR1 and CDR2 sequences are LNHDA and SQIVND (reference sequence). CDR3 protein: CASSFKGSGGRGLHF. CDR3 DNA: TGTGCCAGTAGCTTCAAGGGGTCCGGGGGCAGGGGCCTCCACTTT.

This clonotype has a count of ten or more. The CDR3 DNA follows: TGTGCCAGTAGTATAGACAGGTTTTGGACTGAAGCTTTCTTT. It yields the protein CASSIDRFWTEAFF. V gene TRBV19 combines with J gene TRBJ1-1; D is ambiguous. The germline V gene has CDR1 LNHDA and CDR2 SQIVND (reference sequence). The CDR3 loop spans 14 amino acids. The V end was cut by 0 bases, the J end by 5 bases, with 10 bases between.

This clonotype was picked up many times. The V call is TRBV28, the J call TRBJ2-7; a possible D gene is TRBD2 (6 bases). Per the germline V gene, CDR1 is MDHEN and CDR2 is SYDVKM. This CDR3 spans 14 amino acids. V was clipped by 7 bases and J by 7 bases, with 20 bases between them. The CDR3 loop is CASKLTGVSREQYF. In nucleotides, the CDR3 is TGTGCCAGCAAGTTGACGGGAGTGTCTAGAGAGCAGTACTTC.

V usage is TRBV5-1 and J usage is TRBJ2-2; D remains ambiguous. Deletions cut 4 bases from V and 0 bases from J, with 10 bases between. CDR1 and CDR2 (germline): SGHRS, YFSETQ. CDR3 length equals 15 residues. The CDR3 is CASSPSTANTGELFF. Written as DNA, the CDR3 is TGCGCCAGCAGCCCTAGTACCGCGAACACCGGGGAGCTGTTTTTT.

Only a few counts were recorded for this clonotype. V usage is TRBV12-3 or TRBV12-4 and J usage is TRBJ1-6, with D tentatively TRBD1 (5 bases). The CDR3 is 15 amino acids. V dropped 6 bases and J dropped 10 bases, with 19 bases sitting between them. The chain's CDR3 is CASSLGRQRESPLHF. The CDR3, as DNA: TGTGCCAGCAGCCTAGGGAGACAGAGGGAATCACCCCTCCACTTT.

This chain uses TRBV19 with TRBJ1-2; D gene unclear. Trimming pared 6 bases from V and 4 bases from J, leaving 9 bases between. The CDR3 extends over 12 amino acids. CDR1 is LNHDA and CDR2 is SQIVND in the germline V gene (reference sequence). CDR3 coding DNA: TGTGCCAGTAGATCCGACACCTATGGCTACACCTTC. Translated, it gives CASRSDTYGYTF.

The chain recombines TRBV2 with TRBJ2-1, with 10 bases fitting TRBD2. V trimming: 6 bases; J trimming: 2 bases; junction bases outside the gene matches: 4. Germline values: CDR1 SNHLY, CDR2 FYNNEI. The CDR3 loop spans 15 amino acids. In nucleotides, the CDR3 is TGTGCCAGCAGGGTTACTAGCGGGGCCTACAATGAGCAGTTCTTC. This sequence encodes CASRVTSGAYNEQFF.

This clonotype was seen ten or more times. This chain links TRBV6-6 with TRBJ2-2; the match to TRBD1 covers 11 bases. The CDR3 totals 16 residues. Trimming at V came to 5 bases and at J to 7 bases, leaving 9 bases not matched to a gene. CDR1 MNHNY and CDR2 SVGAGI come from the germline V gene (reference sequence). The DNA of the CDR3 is TGTGCCAGCAGTAGAGGGGGGACAGGGGGAATCGGGGAGCTGTTTTTT. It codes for CASSRGGTGGIGELFF.

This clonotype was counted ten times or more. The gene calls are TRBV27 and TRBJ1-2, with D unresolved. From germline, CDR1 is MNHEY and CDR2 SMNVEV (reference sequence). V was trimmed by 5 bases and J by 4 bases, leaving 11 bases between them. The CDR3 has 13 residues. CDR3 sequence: CASSTRDTYGYTF. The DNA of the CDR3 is TGTGCCAGCAGTACTAGGGATACCTATGGCTACACCTTC.